The entry that follows covers one T cell receptor (beta chain) sequence. What it recognizes is unknown. This sample stems from a study of shared clonotypes between healthy human individuals. Generated by immunoSEQ multiplex PCR, the TCRdb table keeps only in-frame clones and is missing some. The repertoire has about 1 million clones, around 75% of them found once; the top ten carry about 1.5%. Trimming took off 5 bases at V and 1 base at J, with 14 bases between the two ends. This CDR3 has 15 amino acids. Per germline, CDR1 SEHNR and CDR2 FQNEAQ (reference sequence). Study-wide points: A few donors shared approximately 5% of their naive CD4 clonotypes.

The sequenced sample was memory CD4+ T cells sorted from blood. The subset was: CD45RA-negative fraction. The chain uses TRBV7-9 and TRBJ2-5, with D possibly being TRBD2 (7 bases). The clonotype was recovered from a man between 18 and 35 years old in good health. CDR3 sequence reads: CASSRGGGGQETQYF. CDR3 sequence (DNA): TGTGCCAGCAGCCGAGGGGGAGGGGGCCAAGAGACCCAGTACTTC.